This TCR beta chain was found in a study of CD8+CD57+ T cells in acquired aplastic anemia. Looking at the study overall: Sorted cells (CD4+ and CD8+) yielded DNA amounts that averaged approximately 3.2 ug. In CD4+ cells, healthy donors produced an average of about 10.8 million reads.

Template material for TCR beta VDJ and CDR3 profiling consisted of genomic DNA. MiXCR, run by TCRdb on the reads, gives a single entry per CDR3 protein. The data contain around 200,000 distinct CDR3 sequences, about 59% of them seen just once; the ten biggest clones take up 29%. The TCR comes from a human donor in good health. Specimen: sorted CD4+, CD8+, or CD8+CD57+ T cells (not recorded which) from PBMCs.

The CDR3 DNA reads as TGTGCCAGCATTTCGGGACTAGCGGGAGAATACGAGCAGTACTTC. Encoded protein: CASISGLAGEYEQYF. The V call is TRBV2, the J call TRBJ2-7; TRBD2 aligns across 14 bases. The germline CDR1 and CDR2 sequences are SNHLY and FYNNEI. The CDR3 spans 15 residues. Trimming cost V 7 bases and J 4 bases; bases outside gene matches: 6. Combining the CDR3 with reference TRBV2 and TRBJ2-7 gives the whole variable domain EPEVTQTPSHQVTQMGQEVILRCVPISNHLYFYWYRQILGQKVEFLVSFYNNEISEKSEIFDDQFSVERPDGSNFTLKIRSTKLEDSAMYFCASISGLAGEYEQYFGPGTRLTVT.